The 22 T cell receptor beta chains in this list originate from one sample, sequenced in a study of OX40 agonist ivuxolimab in advanced cancers. Data came from immunoSEQ multiplex PCR; TCRdb stores just in-frame clones and leaves some out. This sample has some 80,000 clones, with about four fifths found just once. The source material was CD4+ or CD8+ T cells sorted from blood, sampled in a trial of the OX40 agonist ivuxolimab. These receptors were obtained from an adult with an advanced solid tumor such as melanoma, head and neck, liver or kidney cancer.

This clone was found a few times. V usage is TRBV4-3 and J usage is TRBJ2-4; D remains unclear. With 0 bases removed from V and 13 bases from J, the gap between germline ends came to 22 bases. CDR1 and CDR2 (germline): LGHNA, YSLEER. CDR3 length equals 16 residues. The DNA of the CDR3 is TGCGCCAGCAGCCAAGAATCGGCCCTCGAACGGTCTGAGCAGTACTTC. This sequence encodes CASSQESALERSEQYF.

J is TRBJ2-5 and V is TRBV15; no reliable D call. The J call may not be correct, given that the DNA end is closer to TRBJ2-7. In germline, CDR1 is LNHNV, CDR2 YYDKDF (reference sequence). The CDR3 totals 15 residues. The CDR3 loop is CATSREDGRSYEQYF. The CDR3 nucleotides are TGTGCCACCAGCAGAGAGGACGGCAGATCCTACGAGCAGTACTTC.

The CDR3 DNA reads as TGTGCCAGCAGTGCCCGGGACAGGGGGGGCGGCTACACCTTC. Its translation is CASSARDRGGGYTF. The chain couples TRBV6-1 to TRBJ1-2; TRBD1 matches at 11 bases. V shed 4 bases, J shed 8 bases, and the junction held 6 bases outside the gene matches. Germline V gene sequence: CDR1 MNHNS, CDR2 SASEGT. This CDR3 has 14 amino acids.

The chain employs TRBV18 and TRBJ1-5, with a possible D match to TRBD1 (6 bases). Germline-derived CDR1 and CDR2 are KGHSH and LQKENI. This CDR3 comprises 16 residues. The V and J ends lost 8 bases and 2 bases respectively, with 19 bases between them. CDR3 region: CASAPRGADGNQPQHF. The DNA for the CDR3 is TGTGCCAGCGCCCCACGGGGGGCGGACGGCAATCAGCCCCAGCATTTT.

The V and J genes are TRBV7-6 and TRBJ1-2; 11 bases agree with TRBD1. The CDR3 contains 15 residues. The trim removed 1 base at V and 5 bases at J, leaving 3 bases unmatched. Germline values: CDR1 SGHVS, CDR2 FNYEAQ. CDR3 amino acids: CASSLGGQGGYGYTF. Here the CDR3 DNA reads TGTGCCAGCAGCTTAGGGGGACAGGGGGGATATGGCTACACCTTC.

The chain couples TRBV28 to TRBJ2-7; weak D call: TRBD2 (7 bases). This CDR3 is 14 amino acids long. Germline V gene data show CDR1 as MDHEN and CDR2 as SYDVKM. V was clipped by 3 bases and J by 4 bases, with 13 bases between them. The CDR3 DNA follows: TGTGCCAGCAGTTTCGGGGGGCAGCTTTACGAGCAGTACTTC. Its translation: CASSFGGQLYEQYF.

This sequence joins TRBV7-9 and TRBJ1-1; TRBD1 agrees at 8 bases. Germline CDR1 SEHNR, CDR2 FQNEAQ (reference sequence). The CDR3 is made up of 14 amino acids. Trimming cost V 5 bases and J 4 bases; bases outside gene matches: 6. For the CDR3, the DNA is TGTGCCAGCAGCGGACGGACAGGGTTCACTGAAGCTTTCTTT. The encoded protein is CASSGRTGFTEAFF.

The chain joins TRBV28 to TRBJ1-4; D perhaps matches TRBD1 (6 bases). The germline V gene has CDR1 MDHEN and CDR2 SYDVKM. The V and J ends lost 3 bases and 7 bases respectively, with 15 bases between them. This CDR3 is 15 amino acids long. DNA of the CDR3: TGTGCCAGCAGTTTCCCGGACAGTTCTACTGAAAAACTGTTTTTT. It codes for CASSFPDSSTEKLFF.

The chain uses TRBV7-2 and TRBJ2-3; D gene uncertain. Trimming left V 3 bases short and J 0 bases short, with 13 bases between. This CDR3 is built from 16 residues. Germline V gene data show CDR1 as SGHTA and CDR2 as FQGNSA. CDR3: CASSLLTYLSTDTQYF. The CDR3 DNA reads as TGTGCCAGCAGCTTGTTAACCTATCTAAGCACAGATACGCAGTATTTT.

The rearrangement links TRBV29-1 to TRBJ2-3; the match to TRBD1 covers 8 bases. The CDR3 contains 16 residues. The V gene end was trimmed by 4 bases and the J gene end by 2 bases; junction bases not matched to a gene: 11. The V gene's germline CDR1 is SQVTM and CDR2 ANQGSEA. The CDR3 region has the DNA TGCAGCGTTGCTTCGAGGACAGGGACCTCCACAGATACGCAGTATTTT. Protein product: CSVASRTGTSTDTQYF.

J is TRBJ2-7 and V is TRBV19; D perhaps matches TRBD1 (6 bases). The germline V gene has CDR1 LNHDA and CDR2 SQIVND (reference sequence). The V gene lost 7 bases and the J gene lost 0 bases, with 13 bases spanning the gap. The CDR3 totals 14 residues. The CDR3 reads CASTQTGFSYEQYF. DNA of the CDR3: TGTGCCAGTACCCAGACAGGTTTCTCCTACGAGCAGTACTTC. The full variable domain, with the rest looked up from reference TRBV19 and TRBJ2-7, is DGGITQSPKYLFRKEGQNVTLSCEQNLNHDAMYWYRQDPGQGLRLIYYSQIVNDFQKGDIAEGYSVSREKKESFPLTVTSAQKNPTAFYLCASTQTGFSYEQYFGPGTRLTVT.

J is TRBJ1-3 and V is TRBV5-4; D perhaps matches TRBD1 (5 bases). This CDR3 has 16 amino acids. With 3 bases removed from V and 0 bases from J, the gap between germline ends came to 13 bases. Germline loops: CDR1 SGHNT, CDR2 YYREEE (reference sequence). The CDR3 DNA reads as TGTGCCAGCAGCTATCAGGTTGGGACCTCTGGAAACACCATATATTTT. Protein: CASSYQVGTSGNTIYF.

The V gene is TRBV23-1, the J gene TRBJ1-2; TRBD1 agrees at 7 bases. TRBV23-1 is sorted into the ORF group, with uncertain function. The CDR3 totals 14 residues. J gave up 3 bases and V 8 bases, and 9 bases lay outside the gene matches. The CDR3, as DNA: TGCGCCAGCGGCCGGCTCCAGGGGGACTATGGCTACACCTTC. Residues: CASGRLQGDYGYTF.

The rearrangement joins TRBV30 to TRBJ1-2; D not certain. The CDR3 runs to 14 residues. Germline CDR1 is GTSNPN and CDR2 is SVGIG (reference sequence). With 0 bases removed from V and 8 bases from J, the gap between germline ends came to 16 bases. Here the CDR3 DNA reads TGTGCCTGGAGTGTACCCCTTCGACTAGAAGGCTACACCTTC. This codes for CAWSVPLRLEGYTF.

The J gene is TRBJ2-7, the V gene TRBV7-2; D is perhaps TRBD1 (5 bases). The V end lost 2 bases, the J end lost 5 bases, and 16 bases lay between the germline ends. The germline gives CDR1 SGHTA, CDR2 FQGNSA. This CDR3 region has 15 residues. CDR3 in DNA: TGTGCCAGCAGCTTATCCCAGGGAACTGCCCACGAGCAGTACTTC. Protein sequence: CASSLSQGTAHEQYF.

The chain uses TRBV19 and TRBJ1-2; 12 nucleotides align to TRBD1. Germline values: CDR1 LNHDA, CDR2 SQIVND (reference sequence). Trimming removed 6 bases from V and 7 bases from J; junction bases left unmatched: 12. This CDR3 comprises 16 residues. In nucleotides, the CDR3 is TGTGCCAGTAGCCTGCCGAGGGACAGGGGGCCGGGTGGCTACACCTTC. The encoded protein is CASSLPRDRGPGGYTF.

This clone was seen only once. The chain recombines TRBV18 with TRBJ2-2; no reliable D call. Germline CDR1 KGHSH, CDR2 LQKENI. The CDR3 runs to 15 residues. Trimming shortened V by 3 bases and J by 0 bases, and 8 bases separated the two germline ends. CDR3 coding DNA: TGTGCCAGCTCACCGTATGCTGCGAACACCGGGGAGCTGTTTTTT. Translating gives CASSPYAANTGELFF. Together with reference TRBV18 and TRBJ2-2, the CDR3 gives the full variable domain: NAGVMQNPRHLVRRRGQEARLRCSPMKGHSHVYWYRQLPEEGLKFMVYLQKENIIDESGMPKERFSAEFPKEGPSILRIQQVVRGDSAAYFCASSPYAANTGELFFGEGSRLTVL.

The chain carries TRBV7-2 and TRBJ2-5, with TRBD1 as a possible D gene (5 bases). Trimming removed 5 bases at V and 5 bases at J, with 18 bases between. The CDR3 loop spans 15 amino acids. Germline-derived CDR1 and CDR2 are SGHTA and FQGNSA. The CDR3 loop is CASSLQGQSVETQYF. In DNA form, the CDR3 reads TGTGCCAGCAGCCTGCAGGGTCAGTCCGTGGAGACCCAGTACTTC. Full variable domain (outside the CDR3, taken from reference TRBV7-2 and TRBJ2-5): GAGVSQSPSNKVTEKGKDVELRCDPISGHTALYWYRQSLGQGLEFLIYFQGNSAPDKSGLPSDRFSAERTGGSVSTLTIQRTQQEDSAVYLCASSLQGQSVETQYFGPGTRLLVL.

The chain joins TRBV11-3 to TRBJ2-3, with 9 bases aligning to TRBD2. Losses at the gene ends were 2 bases for V and 6 bases for J; bases not matched to a gene: 6. Per germline, CDR1 SGHNT and CDR2 YENEEA. The CDR3 runs to 15 residues. The CDR3 loop reads CASSLMREGLDTQYF. Written as DNA, the CDR3 is TGTGCCAGCAGCTTAATGCGGGAGGGCCTGGATACGCAGTATTTT.

The chain recombines TRBV9 with TRBJ2-5; D is perhaps TRBD2 (6 bases). The J call could be wrong; TRBJ2-7 is a better fit for the DNA end. The CDR3 consists of 15 residues. Germline-derived CDR1 and CDR2 are SGDLS and YYNGEE. The DNA for the CDR3 is TGTGCCAGCAGCCCTCAACGGGGGACGACCTACGAGCAGTACTTC. Translated: CASSPQRGTTYEQYF.

The rearrangement links TRBV7-8 to TRBJ2-7; D possibly matches TRBD1 or TRBD2 (5 bases each). Germline V gene lookup returns CDR1 SGHVS and CDR2 FQNEAQ. The CDR3 has 14 residues. Trimming stripped 2 bases from V and 7 bases from J, with 15 bases between. CDR3 in DNA: TGTGCCAGCAGCTTATCCGGGGCGTTATATGAGCAGTACTTC. Its translation: CASSLSGALYEQYF.

This clone was recorded only once. The V call is TRBV7-2, the J call TRBJ1-5; maybe TRBD1 (6 bases). The CDR3 spans 14 residues. Germline V gene data show CDR1 as SGHTA and CDR2 as FQGNSA. V lost 5 bases and J lost 6, with 14 bases in between. CDR3 sequence: CASSPAGAAQPQHF. CDR3 in DNA: TGTGCCAGCAGCCCGGCAGGGGCCGCTCAGCCCCAGCATTTT.